In this sample, the clone carrying this T cell receptor beta chain turned up many times. What it recognizes is unknown. This entry comes from a study of CD8 T cells in ankylosing spondylitis. General observations from the study: For ankylosing spondylitis blood, a TCR beta motif of 7 to 9 highly homologous variants appeared characteristic. Prior literature has documented some motif variants in synovial fluid and blood from reactive arthritis. Clones linked to disease were reported to show significant enrichment in matched ankylosing spondylitis synovial fluid.

Each CDR3 protein is one row after TCRdb ran MiXCR on the 5' RACE reads. The profile shows more than 400,000 distinct CDR3 sequences, approximately 5.3% of them singletons. Sequencing was carried out using blood, either unsorted or a sorted T cell fraction (not recorded which). The clonotype was recovered from a male donor with ankylosing spondylitis.

This CDR3 reads CASKENGAEQPQHF. CDR3 nucleotide sequence: TGTGCCAGCAAGGAAAACGGGGCCGAGCAGCCCCAGCATTTT. This chain links TRBV12-3 or TRBV12-4 with TRBJ1-5, with D tentatively TRBD1 (5 bases). V gave up 7 bases and J gave up 7 bases, with 17 bases separating them. The CDR3 has 14 amino acids.